This TCR beta chain stems from a study of blood T cell repertoires in COVID-19. Across the whole study: The samples span acute and convalescent COVID-19 from the United States, Italy and Spain. The cDNA or gDNA used as material had been derived from T cells, B-cell-depleted T cells, or PBMCs.

TCRdb's copy holds only in-frame clones and misses some; the assay was immunoSEQ multiplex PCR. The sample lists 65,000 to 95,000 clones; approximately 91% were seen once. The CDR3 extends over 16 amino acids. Germline values: CDR1 MNHEY, CDR2 SMNVEV (reference sequence). The junction had 9 bases not matched to a gene; V was cut back by 2 bases and J by 3 bases. The chain uses TRBV27 and TRBJ2-5, with 7 bases identical to TRBD1. Sequences were obtained from peripheral blood. This TCR was sampled from an older man with acute or convalescent COVID-19. This CDR3 reads CASSLVLGTDKETQYF. As DNA, the CDR3 is TGTGCCAGCAGTTTAGTTCTCGGGACAGATAAAGAGACCCAGTACTTC.